This TCR beta chain was captured by sequencing in a study of cytomegalovirus exposure and HLA in healthy donors. It was with 60 Vbeta and 13 Jbeta primers that the PCR ran. Libraries were prepared by immunoSEQ multiplex PCR; TCRdb keeps only in-frame clonotypes and omits some of them. The sample consists of about 160,000 clones, almost 80% of them appearing once. The sample taken for sequencing was PBMCs. The receptor was isolated from a young man in good health and CMV-seronegative.

The chain's CDR3 is CASSLTGTADYGYTF. The CDR3 bases are TGTGCCAGCAGCTTAACCGGGACAGCCGACTATGGCTACACCTTC. The genes are TRBV7-3 and TRBJ1-2, with 7 bases fitting TRBD1. Per the germline V gene, CDR1 is SGHTA and CDR2 is FQGTGA. The CDR3 contains 15 residues. V was pared by 0 bases and J by 3 bases, with 4 bases of the junction left unmatched.